What follows are 32 T cell receptor beta chains derived from one specimen sequenced in a study of T cell responses to AZD1222 COVID-19 vaccine. TCRdb keeps only in-frame clones here, not all; method: immunoSEQ multiplex PCR. This sample has approximately 82,000 clones, with roughly 90% found just once. The input for sequencing was peripheral blood, taken on day 0 of AZD1222 vaccination. These receptors all stem from an adult in good health.

The chain combines TRBV9 with TRBJ1-2; the D gene is possibly TRBD1 (6 bases). Between the trimmed V and J ends, which lost 3 bases and 1 base, there was a span of 19 bases. The length of the CDR3 is 17 residues. CDR1 is SGDLS, CDR2 YYNGEE, per germline. The CDR3 spells CASSAPDRQDLNYGYTF. CDR3 coding DNA: TGTGCCAGCAGCGCCCCAGATCGACAGGACCTTAACTATGGCTACACCTTC.

This chain links TRBV7-3 with TRBJ2-1, with D possibly being TRBD1 (6 bases). V lost 1 base, J lost 6 bases, and 19 bases lay in between. The CDR3 loop spans 17 amino acids. CDR1 SGHTA and CDR2 FQGTGA come from the germline V gene. CDR3 DNA: TGTGCCAGCAGCTTAAACCCTCTGGCAGGGGTAAGCAATGAGCAGTTCTTC. Translating gives CASSLNPLAGVSNEQFF. The variable domain in full, with the rest retrieved from reference TRBV7-3 and TRBJ2-1, is GAGVSQTPSNKVTEKGKYVELRCDPISGHTALYWYRQSLGQGPEFLIYFQGTGAADDSGLPNDRFFAVRPEGSVSTLKIQRTERGDSAVYLCASSLNPLAGVSNEQFFGPGTRLTVL.

DNA of the CDR3: TGTGCCAGCAGCTTAGATTCAGGGTACGGGGCCAACGTCCTGACTTTC. This gives the protein CASSLDSGYGANVLTF. The rearrangement links TRBV11-2 to TRBJ2-6; weak D call: TRBD1 (5 bases). The V and J ends lost 0 bases and 4 bases respectively, with 10 bases between them. Germline-derived CDR1 and CDR2 are SGHAT and FQNNGV. The CDR3 covers 16 residues.

The rearrangement joins TRBV19 to TRBJ2-2; no clear D. V was trimmed by 0 bases and J by 1 base, leaving 6 bases between them. The CDR3 totals 15 residues. CDR1 and CDR2 (germline): LNHDA, SQIVND (reference sequence). CDR3 in DNA: TGTGCCAGTAGTATAGATGGCCAGAACACCGGGGAGCTGTTTTTT. This gives the protein CASSIDGQNTGELFF.

This clone was observed once. The CDR3, as DNA: TGTGCCAGCAGTCCCACACCACTCTATGGCTACACCTTC. As protein: CASSPTPLYGYTF. This chain connects TRBV6-5 to TRBJ1-2; D gene ambiguous. Germline CDR1 and CDR2: MNHEY and SVGAGI. Deletions cut 5 bases from V and 4 bases from J, with 11 bases between. The CDR3 loop spans 13 amino acids.

This chain joins TRBV7-9 and TRBJ2-3; a possible D gene is TRBD2 (5 bases). The V end was cut by 2 bases, the J end by 2 bases, with 11 bases between. Germline V gives CDR1 SEHNR, CDR2 FQNEAQ (reference sequence). CDR3 length: 15 amino acids. CDR3 coding DNA: TGTGCCAGCAGCTTAAAATCGGGGAACACAGATACGCAGTATTTT. Its translation: CASSLKSGNTDTQYF. Full variable domain (missing parts from reference TRBV7-9 and TRBJ2-3): DTGVSQNPRHKITKRGQNVTFRCDPISEHNRLYWYRQTLGQGPEFLTYFQNEAQLEKSRLLSDRFSAERPKGSFSTLEIQRTEQGDSAMYLCASSLKSGNTDTQYFGPGTRLTVL.

The chain links TRBV9 to TRBJ1-2, with D possibly matching TRBD1 (5 bases). Germline assignment: CDR1 SGDLS and CDR2 YYNGEE. The germline V and J ends were trimmed by 2 bases and 5 bases, with 16 bases remaining between them. CDR3 length: 15 residues. DNA of the CDR3: TGTGCCAGCAGCGTGACCGGGACGGCTGTATATGGCTACACCTTC. Translating gives CASSVTGTAVYGYTF.

The chain employs TRBV6-2 or TRBV6-3 and TRBJ2-1; D unclear. Per the germline V gene, CDR1 is MNHEY and CDR2 is SVGEGT. Trimming left V 2 bases short and J 7 bases short, with 9 bases between. The CDR3 spans 13 residues. As DNA, the CDR3 is TGTGCCAGCAGTTACCTCAGGTTTAATGAGCAGTTCTTC. Its translation: CASSYLRFNEQFF.

This sequence joins TRBV7-2 and TRBJ2-5; perhaps TRBD2 as D (5 bases). Germline V lookup: CDR1 SGHTA, CDR2 FQGNSA. Trimming took 3 bases from V and 1 from J, leaving 15 bases between them. The CDR3 extends over 16 amino acids. The CDR3 sequence: CASSLIGAELQETQYF. The DNA for the CDR3 is TGTGCCAGCAGCTTGATAGGAGCGGAGCTCCAAGAGACCCAGTACTTC.

V is TRBV12-3 or TRBV12-4 and J is TRBJ1-3; D is undetermined. The germline V and J ends were trimmed by 5 bases and 2 bases, with 4 bases remaining between them. The CDR3 has 12 residues. In DNA, the CDR3 is TGTGCCAGCAGTAGTCCTGGAAACACCATATATTTT. Its translation is CASSSPGNTIYF.

The chain is built from TRBV7-9 and TRBJ2-1, with 11 bases that match TRBD2. This CDR3 is 17 amino acids long. Trimming cost V 1 base and J 2 bases; bases outside gene matches: 4. Germline CDR1 reads SEHNR; CDR2 reads FQNEAQ (reference sequence). CDR3 nucleotide sequence: TGTGCCAGCAGCTTAGATGTAGCGGGGGGGCCCTACAATGAGCAGTTCTTC. This gives the protein CASSLDVAGGPYNEQFF.

The V gene is TRBV20-1, the J gene TRBJ1-2; D not certain. Germline CDR1 and CDR2: DFQATT and SNEGSKA (reference sequence). The CDR3 length is 12 residues. Trimming removed 3 bases from V and 0 bases from J, with 5 bases in between. The CDR3 protein is CSASLANYGYTF. CDR3 nucleotides: TGCAGTGCTAGTTTAGCTAACTATGGCTACACCTTC.

The J gene is TRBJ1-4, the V gene TRBV2, with 10 bases that match TRBD1. Germline trimming cut 5 bases from V and 0 bases from J; bases unmatched to any gene: 6. The CDR3 has 17 amino acids. In germline, CDR1 is SNHLY, CDR2 FYNNEI. CDR3 residues: CASSLRDRGATNEKLFF. CDR3 in DNA: TGTGCCAGCAGTCTCCGGGACAGGGGTGCAACTAATGAAAAACTGTTTTTT.

The V and J genes are TRBV4-1 and TRBJ2-3; D is uncertain. This CDR3 is built from 16 residues. Germline CDR1 MGHRA, CDR2 YSYEKL. The V gene lost 1 base and the J gene lost 3 bases, with 14 bases spanning the gap. The chain's CDR3 is CASSQAQSLGTDTQYF. The CDR3, as DNA: TGCGCCAGCAGCCAAGCTCAGTCCCTTGGGACAGATACGCAGTATTTT.

V gene TRBV9 combines with J gene TRBJ1-4; 8 bases agree with TRBD1. Germline V gene data show CDR1 as SGDLS and CDR2 as YYNGEE. The CDR3 is made up of 15 amino acids. After removal of 4 bases from V and 8 bases from J, the junction contained 10 bases not matched to a gene. The DNA for the CDR3 is TGTGCCAGCAGCCCCAGGACAGGGACGTCGGAAAAACTGTTTTTT. Translating gives CASSPRTGTSEKLFF.

The chain links TRBV5-4 to TRBJ2-7; the D gene could be TRBD1 or TRBD2 (5 bases each). V lost 5 bases to trimming and J lost 4 bases, with 13 bases between them. Germline V gene sequence: CDR1 SGHNT, CDR2 YYREEE (reference sequence). The CDR3 is 13 residues long. As DNA, the CDR3 is TGTGCCAGCAGAGCCGGGACGGAATACGAGCAGTACTTC. Translating gives CASRAGTEYEQYF.

The rearrangement uses TRBV19 and TRBJ1-5; D gene ambiguous. V was pared by 3 bases and J by 6 bases, with 18 bases between. This CDR3 has 16 amino acids. CDR1 LNHDA and CDR2 SQIVND come from the germline V gene (reference sequence). CDR3 protein: CASSIIVEARSQPQHF. The DNA for the CDR3 is TGTGCCAGTAGTATTATAGTGGAGGCGCGGAGTCAGCCCCAGCATTTT.

Points on this clone: A read error may produce the germline difference seen at one junction end. The V call is TRBV28, the J call TRBJ2-3; D is unresolved. The germline V gene encodes CDR1 MDHEN and CDR2 SYDVKM. The CDR3 consists of 14 residues. In nucleotides, the CDR3 is TGTGGCAGCCGGGCCCCCGGGCTGTGGGATACGCAGTATTTT. Amino acid sequence: CGSRAPGLWDTQYF.

The rearrangement links TRBV7-2 to TRBJ2-7, with 11 positions matching TRBD1. The CDR3 loop spans 15 amino acids. From germline, CDR1 is SGHTA and CDR2 FQGNSA. J was trimmed by 3 bases and V by 2 bases; bases with no gene match: 3. The CDR3 bases are TGTGCCAGCAGCTTATCCGGGACAGGGGGCTACGAGCAGTACTTC. This sequence encodes CASSLSGTGGYEQYF.

This clone showed up just once. The chain joins TRBV6-4 to TRBJ1-2; D may be TRBD1 (5 bases). V dropped 5 bases and J dropped 4 bases, with 14 bases sitting between them. CDR1 and CDR2 from the germline V gene are MRHNA and SNTAGT. The CDR3 has 14 residues. CDR3 in DNA: TGTGCCAGCAGTCCGGGGGACGGTTTCTATGGCTACACCTTC. Translating gives CASSPGDGFYGYTF.

This clone showed up just a few times. V is TRBV6-5 and J is TRBJ1-1, with 7 nucleotides matching TRBD1. Germline CDR1 and CDR2: MNHEY and SVGAGI. This CDR3 comprises 14 residues. J lost 3 bases, V lost 4 bases, and 5 bases had no gene match. The CDR3 reads CASSSDRADTEAFF. As DNA, the CDR3 is TGTGCCAGCAGTTCCGACAGGGCGGACACTGAAGCTTTCTTT.

V is TRBV6-2 or TRBV6-3 and J is TRBJ2-7; TRBD1 matches 8 bases. The CDR3 consists of 13 residues. V was clipped by 2 bases and J by 5 bases; unmatched bases: 2. Germline CDR1 and CDR2: MNHEY and SVGEGT. In DNA, the CDR3 is TGTGCCAGCAGTTACGTGGACAGGGACGAGCAGTACTTC. Translated, it gives CASSYVDRDEQYF.

This clone showed up just once. The rearrangement joins TRBV6-5 to TRBJ2-5; tentative D call: TRBD2 (6 bases). The CDR3 sequence is 12 residues long. Trimming took off 6 bases at V and 9 bases at J, with 14 bases between the two ends. The germline V gene encodes CDR1 MNHEY and CDR2 SVGAGI. The CDR3 reads CASRVLGGSQYF. The CDR3 DNA follows: TGTGCCAGCAGAGTCTTGGGGGGTTCCCAGTACTTC.

CDR3 sequence reads: CASRGTGLVAYEQYF. DNA of the CDR3: TGTGCCAGCAGGGGAACAGGGCTAGTCGCCTACGAGCAGTACTTC. The chain uses TRBV2 and TRBJ2-7, with D perhaps TRBD1 (6 bases). Germline assignment: CDR1 SNHLY and CDR2 FYNNEI. Trimming left V 6 bases short and J 2 bases short, with 17 bases between. This CDR3 spans 15 amino acids.

The sample holds a few counts of this clone. V usage is TRBV5-4 and J usage is TRBJ2-5, with D perhaps TRBD1 (6 bases). Germline lookup yields CDR1 SGHNT and CDR2 YYREEE (reference sequence). Trimming stripped 0 bases from V and 4 bases from J, with 10 bases between. This CDR3 comprises 14 residues. The CDR3 protein is CASSLAGAGETQYF. CDR3 nucleotide sequence: TGTGCCAGCAGCTTGGCAGGGGCCGGAGAGACCCAGTACTTC.

The chain links TRBV7-9 to TRBJ2-1; D may match TRBD1 or TRBD2 (5 bases each). The CDR3 runs 15 residues. V was trimmed by 0 bases and J by 2 bases, leaving 8 bases between them. Germline CDR1 SEHNR, CDR2 FQNEAQ (reference sequence). For the CDR3, the DNA is TGTGCCAGCAGCTTAGCCCGGGGCACCTACAATGAGCAGTTCTTC. Encoded protein: CASSLARGTYNEQFF.

This rearrangement joins TRBV18 to TRBJ1-1; D remains unclear. Trimming removed 2 bases from V and 5 bases from J, with 6 bases in between. The CDR3 has 12 residues. CDR1 is KGHSH, CDR2 LQKENI, per germline. The CDR3 sequence: CASSPLSTEAFF. In DNA, the CDR3 is TGTGCCAGCTCACCATTGTCAACTGAAGCTTTCTTT. The complete variable domain, with remaining parts taken from reference TRBV18 and TRBJ1-1, reads NAGVMQNPRHLVRRRGQEARLRCSPMKGHSHVYWYRQLPEEGLKFMVYLQKENIIDESGMPKERFSAEFPKEGPSILRIQQVVRGDSAAYFCASSPLSTEAFFGQGTRLTVV.

The chain recombines TRBV5-1 with TRBJ2-3, with D possibly matching TRBD1 (6 bases). CDR1 is SGHRS and CDR2 is YFSETQ in the germline V gene. CDR3 length equals 15 residues. V was pared by 1 base and J by 3 bases, with 12 bases between. DNA of the CDR3: TGCGCCAGCAGCTTGACAGGGCAAAAGACAGATACGCAGTATTTT. Its translation is CASSLTGQKTDTQYF. The complete variable domain, with remaining parts taken from reference TRBV5-1 and TRBJ2-3, reads KAGVTQTPRYLIKTRGQQVTLSCSPISGHRSVSWYQQTPGQGLQFLFEYFSETQRNKGNFPGRFSGRQFSNSRSEMNVSTLELGDSALYLCASSLTGQKTDTQYFGPGTRLTVL.

This clone was seen a handful of times. This chain joins TRBV7-6 and TRBJ1-6; 8 nucleotides match TRBD1. Losses at the gene ends were 5 bases for V and 7 bases for J; bases not matched to a gene: 7. The CDR3 is made up of 15 amino acids. Per germline, CDR1 SGHVS and CDR2 FNYEAQ. In nucleotides, the CDR3 is TGTGCCAGCAGCCCCGAGACAGGGGCGAATTCACCCCTCCACTTT. Residues: CASSPETGANSPLHF.

The chain couples TRBV7-9 to TRBJ2-1, with D possibly called TRBD1 or TRBD2 (5 bases each). There are 15 residues in the CDR3. Deletions cut 3 bases from V and 5 bases from J, with 14 bases between. CDR1 and CDR2 from the germline V gene are SEHNR and FQNEAQ (reference sequence). CDR3 in DNA: TGTGCCAGCAGCTTTGGATCCGGGACGAACAATGAGCAGTTCTTC. As protein: CASSFGSGTNNEQFF.

The chain carries TRBV9 and TRBJ2-1, with 7 bases matching TRBD1. Germline V gene lookup returns CDR1 SGDLS and CDR2 YYNGEE. The CDR3 totals 14 residues. Unmatched junction bases numbered 9, after V lost 3 bases and J lost 9 bases. The CDR3 bases are TGTGCCAGCAGCGCAATAGACAGGGTCGGTGAGCAGTTCTTC. Translation: CASSAIDRVGEQFF.

The genes are TRBV7-9 and TRBJ1-1; D unresolved. This CDR3 is built from 13 residues. CDR1 is SEHNR, CDR2 FQNEAQ, per germline (reference sequence). V was clipped by 0 bases and J by 8 bases, with 10 bases between them. The CDR3 is CASSLAGLVEAFF. In DNA form, the CDR3 reads TGTGCCAGCAGCTTAGCAGGGCTGGTGGAAGCTTTCTTT.